The sample holds a few counts of the clone carrying this T cell receptor (beta chain). Original handling: How many nucleated cells were present was estimated from reference gene primer amplification. TCRdb keeps only in-frame clones here, not all; method: immunoSEQ multiplex PCR. V, J and clone size derive from that table, while D and trimming were established from the DNA sequence. The sample holds roughly 400,000 clones; under 90% are singletons and the top ten take about 1.7%. The data were obtained in a study of blood T cell repertoires in COVID-19. Overall study context: Material from acute and convalescent COVID-19 was sourced from the United States, Italy and Spain.

Across 20 to 25 US areas, participants ranged in age from about 18 to 100 years. Donors in Cohort 3 counted as recovered after two negative PCRs, clearance, or symptom resolution. The specimen sequenced was PBMCs or T cells enriched from blood (not recorded which). This clonotype was sampled from a woman in her thirties who had recovered from COVID-19.

CDR3 sequence: CASSIGIGGTYGYTF. In DNA, the CDR3 is TGTGCCAGCAGCATTGGGATAGGGGGCACCTATGGCTACACCTTC. This chain uses TRBV28 with TRBJ1-2; 7 bases are shared with TRBD1. CDR1 and CDR2 (germline): MDHEN, SYDVKM. The CDR3 totals 15 residues. V lost 6 bases and J lost 4; bases outside the gene matches: 11.